The next 21 T cell receptor beta chains were all read from a single sample in a study of blood T cell repertoires in COVID-19. Some clones are missing from TCRdb's copy, which holds only in-frame ones; the method was immunoSEQ multiplex PCR. Of over 70,000 clones detected, 80% appear once; the ten largest clones hold roughly 20%. The specimen was peripheral blood. These receptors originate from a man aged 70 or older who had recovered from COVID-19.

The chain combines TRBV2 with TRBJ2-7; tentatively, D is TRBD2 (5 bases). Trimming pared 7 bases from V and 3 bases from J, leaving 13 bases between. The CDR3 runs 13 residues. CDR1 is SNHLY and CDR2 is FYNNEI in the germline V gene. This CDR3 is CASNLGRNYEQYF. The CDR3, as DNA: TGTGCCAGCAATCTGGGGAGAAACTACGAGCAGTACTTC.

This clone was seen a few times. The CDR3 here is CATSDPGTGDEKLFF. As DNA, the CDR3 is TGTGCCACCAGTGACCCCGGGACAGGGGACGAAAAACTGTTTTTT. The chain links TRBV24-1 to TRBJ1-4, with TRBD1 matching over 10 bases. The CDR3 is made up of 15 amino acids. V trimming: 4 bases; J trimming: 8 bases; junction bases outside the gene matches: 6. CDR1 and CDR2 (germline): KGHDR, SFDVKD.

This clone was counted a few times. This chain links TRBV28 with TRBJ2-7; D perhaps matches TRBD2 (6 bases). The CDR3 contains 14 residues. Germline assignment: CDR1 MDHEN and CDR2 SYDVKM. Trimming pared 3 bases from V and 3 bases from J, leaving 12 bases between. The CDR3 nucleotides read TGTGCCAGCAGTTTGGGGATCGGGGGCTACGAGCAGTACTTC. Translation gives CASSLGIGGYEQYF.

This chain joins TRBV7-6 and TRBJ1-2; TRBD1 is a possible D gene (6 bases). The CDR3 is 13 amino acids. The V gene's germline CDR1 is SGHVS and CDR2 FNYEAQ. V lost 5 bases, J lost 7 bases, and 14 bases lay in between. The CDR3 bases are TGTGCCAGCAGCCCTAACCAGGGGACTGGCTACACCTTC. Translated, it gives CASSPNQGTGYTF.

The J gene is TRBJ2-2, the V gene TRBV5-6; no definite D call. V shed 4 bases and J shed 0 bases, with 13 bases lying between them. The length of the CDR3 is 16 residues. Germline CDR1 is SGHDT and CDR2 is YYEEEE. As DNA, the CDR3 is TGTGCCAGCAGCAGAGAAATGAACTCGAACACCGGGGAGCTGTTTTTT. This sequence encodes CASSREMNSNTGELFF.

V usage is TRBV6-2 or TRBV6-3 and J usage is TRBJ2-7; 11 bases map to TRBD2. CDR3 length equals 15 residues. Germline trimming cut 2 bases from V and 5 bases from J; bases unmatched to any gene: 5. Germline V gene lookup returns CDR1 MNHEY and CDR2 SVGEGT. Written as DNA, the CDR3 is TGTGCCAGCAGTTACCAACTAGCGGGAGCCCACGAGCAGTACTTC. Its protein product is CASSYQLAGAHEQYF.

The DNA of the CDR3 is TGTGCCAGCAGCGTAGGAGGGGGGGGCTCCTACAATGAGCAGTTCTTC. Its translation is CASSVGGGGSYNEQFF. The chain links TRBV9 to TRBJ2-1; D is possibly TRBD2 (7 bases). Germline values: CDR1 SGDLS, CDR2 YYNGEE. The CDR3 extends over 16 amino acids. Trimming cost V 0 bases and J 0 bases, with 10 bases left between them.

The rearrangement joins TRBV7-8 to TRBJ2-7, with 12 nucleotides matching TRBD2. This CDR3 spans 16 amino acids. The V gene's germline CDR1 is SGHVS and CDR2 FQNEAQ. The V segment lost 2 bases and the J segment 4 bases; nucleotides outside the gene matches: 6. In DNA form, the CDR3 reads TGTGCCAGCAGCTTAAGATCTAGCGGGGGGGTTTACGAGCAGTACTTC. Encoded protein: CASSLRSSGGVYEQYF.

The chain has TRBV24-1 and TRBJ2-3; 8 bases are shared with TRBD1. Trimming took 3 bases from V and 1 from J; bases not matched to a gene: 2. The CDR3 extends over 15 amino acids. Germline CDR1 is KGHDR and CDR2 is SFDVKD. The CDR3 here is CATSDPGQGTDTQYF. CDR3 DNA: TGTGCCACCAGTGATCCGGGACAGGGCACAGATACGCAGTATTTT.

This clone appeared a few times. The CDR3 reads CASSTPLSTQNNQPQHF. DNA for the CDR3: TGTGCCAGTAGTACGCCTTTGTCCACTCAAAACAATCAGCCCCAGCATTTT. J is TRBJ1-5 and V is TRBV19; no firm D call. The germline V gene has CDR1 LNHDA and CDR2 SQIVND (reference sequence). CDR3 size: 17 residues. Deletions cut 4 bases from V and 3 bases from J, with 19 bases between.

The J gene is TRBJ2-2, the V gene TRBV3-1 (or the pseudogene TRBV3-2); D perhaps matches TRBD2 (6 bases). CDR3 size: 16 residues. V was trimmed by 1 base and J by 1 base, leaving 10 bases between them. The germline V gene encodes CDR1 LGHDT and CDR2 YNNKEL (reference sequence). CDR3 region: CASSQGSGLNTGELFF. The CDR3 DNA reads as TGTGCCAGCAGCCAAGGAAGCGGGCTGAACACCGGGGAGCTGTTTTTT.

The chain uses TRBV6-2 or TRBV6-3 and TRBJ2-1; a possible D gene is TRBD1 (5 bases). Germline assignment: CDR1 MNHEY and CDR2 SVGEGT. The CDR3 has 16 amino acids. V gave up 4 bases and J gave up 10 bases, with 23 bases separating them. DNA for the CDR3: TGTGCCAGCAGTTCCCGGACATGGGTTAGGGGATGGGAGCAGTTCTTC. Protein sequence: CASSSRTWVRGWEQFF.

This sequence joins TRBV5-5 and TRBJ2-7, with TRBD2 as a possible D gene (6 bases). The CDR3 covers 14 residues. V lost 2 bases and J 3 bases, leaving 12 bases between the germline ends. Germline V lookup: CDR1 SGHKS, CDR2 YYEKEE (reference sequence). CDR3 loop: CASSFGAGNYEQYF. CDR3 DNA sequence: TGTGCCAGCAGCTTCGGTGCGGGGAACTACGAGCAGTACTTC.

The rearrangement joins TRBV30 to TRBJ1-2; 8 bases map to TRBD1. Per the germline V gene, CDR1 is GTSNPN and CDR2 is SVGIG (reference sequence). This CDR3 spans 15 amino acids. Losses at the gene ends were 2 bases for V and 8 bases for J; bases not matched to a gene: 13. The CDR3 DNA sequence: TGTGCCTGGAGTCGGACAGGGCTCTTAGATTTCGGCTACACCTTC. Translating gives CAWSRTGLLDFGYTF.

The chain links TRBV5-1 to TRBJ2-1; 10 bases are shared with TRBD2. The V gene end was trimmed by 0 bases and the J gene end by 4 bases; junction bases not matched to a gene: 4. The CDR3 extends over 16 amino acids. Per germline, CDR1 SGHRS and CDR2 YFSETQ. The CDR3 is CASSLEASGGYNEQFF. CDR3 sequence (DNA): TGCGCCAGCAGCTTGGAGGCTAGCGGGGGTTACAATGAGCAGTTCTTC. The full variable domain, in which reference TRBV5-1 and TRBJ2-1 provide the parts outside the CDR3, is KAGVTQTPRYLIKTRGQQVTLSCSPISGHRSVSWYQQTPGQGLQFLFEYFSETQRNKGNFPGRFSGRQFSNSRSEMNVSTLELGDSALYLCASSLEASGGYNEQFFGPGTRLTVL.

This rearrangement joins TRBV7-9 to TRBJ1-1, with 7 bases identical to TRBD1. V was clipped by 6 bases and J by 4 bases; unmatched bases: 5. This CDR3 contains 13 residues. From germline, CDR1 is SEHNR and CDR2 FQNEAQ (reference sequence). Here the CDR3 reads CASSFEGATEAFF. Here the CDR3 DNA reads TGTGCCAGCAGTTTTGAGGGGGCCACTGAAGCTTTCTTT.

The chain couples TRBV2 to TRBJ2-7, with 7 bases that match TRBD1. After removal of 6 bases from V and 5 bases from J, the junction contained 13 bases not matched to a gene. Germline CDR1 is SNHLY and CDR2 is FYNNEI. The CDR3 runs 15 residues. CDR3: CASSPTGQPVHEQYF. CDR3 sequence (DNA): TGTGCCAGCAGCCCCACGGGACAGCCGGTCCACGAGCAGTACTTC.

The J gene is TRBJ1-2, the V gene TRBV7-2, with TRBD1 matching 10 bases. V was clipped by 2 bases and J by 12 bases; unmatched bases: 6. Germline values: CDR1 SGHTA, CDR2 FQGNSA. The CDR3 is 13 residues long. The CDR3 sequence: CASSLSDRGRNTF. Here the CDR3 DNA reads TGTGCCAGCAGCTTATCTGACAGGGGGCGGAACACCTTC.

This sequence joins TRBV5-4 and TRBJ1-1; D possibly corresponds to TRBD1 (6 bases). Germline values: CDR1 SGHNT, CDR2 YYREEE (reference sequence). The CDR3 runs to 14 residues. The V and J ends lost 4 bases and 1 base respectively, with 11 bases between them. The CDR3 loop is CASSIDRTNTEAFF. As DNA, the CDR3 is TGTGCCAGCAGCATTGACAGGACGAACACTGAAGCTTTCTTT. Together with reference TRBV5-4 and TRBJ1-1, the CDR3 gives the full variable domain: ETGVTQSPTHLIKTRGQQVTLRCSSQSGHNTVSWYQQALGQGPQFIFQYYREEENGRGNFPPRFSGLQFPNYSSELNVNALELDDSALYLCASSIDRTNTEAFFGQGTRLTVV.

This sequence joins TRBV5-1 and TRBJ2-5; D is unresolved. From germline, CDR1 is SGHRS and CDR2 YFSETQ. This CDR3 is 16 amino acids long. V gave up 0 bases and J gave up 4 bases, with 16 bases separating them. In DNA, the CDR3 is TGCGCCAGCAGCTTGGGTCTTGGAGTAGCAACAGAGACCCAGTACTTC. Residues: CASSLGLGVATETQYF.

The chain carries TRBV7-2 and TRBJ2-7, with TRBD1 matching 9 bases. The CDR3 has 14 amino acids. Germline V gives CDR1 SGHTA, CDR2 FQGNSA. With 0 bases clipped from V and 7 bases from J, the junction kept 4 bases outside the gene matches. The CDR3 is CASSLAQTGGEQYF. The CDR3 bases are TGTGCCAGCAGCTTAGCGCAGACAGGGGGAGAGCAGTACTTC.